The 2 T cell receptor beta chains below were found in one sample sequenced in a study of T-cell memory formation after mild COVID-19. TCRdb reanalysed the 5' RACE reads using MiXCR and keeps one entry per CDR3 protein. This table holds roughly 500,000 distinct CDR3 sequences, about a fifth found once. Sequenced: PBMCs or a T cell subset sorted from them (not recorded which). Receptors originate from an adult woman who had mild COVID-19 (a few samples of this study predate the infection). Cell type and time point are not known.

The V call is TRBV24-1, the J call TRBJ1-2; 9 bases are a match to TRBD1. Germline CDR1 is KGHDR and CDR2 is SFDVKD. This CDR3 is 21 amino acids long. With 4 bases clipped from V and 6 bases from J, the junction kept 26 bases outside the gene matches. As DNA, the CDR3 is TGTGCCACCAGTGACCCCGCCTCGGACAGGGGCCCTCCATGGTCGGTCGATGGCTACACCTTC. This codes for CATSDPASDRGPPWSVDGYTF.

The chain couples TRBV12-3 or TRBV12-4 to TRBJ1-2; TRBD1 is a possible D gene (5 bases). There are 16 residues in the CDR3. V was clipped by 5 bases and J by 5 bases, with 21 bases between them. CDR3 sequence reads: CASSLWGTAAEYGYTF. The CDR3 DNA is TGTGCCAGCAGTCTATGGGGGACTGCGGCGGAGTATGGCTACACCTTC.